In this sample, the clone carrying this T cell receptor (delta chain) turned up a few times. The translation of this DNA and the TCRdb protein of a much larger clone differ at residue 5, probably owing to a read error; the protein shown here is translated from the DNA. This sample was included in a study of gamma-delta T cells after stem cell transplantation. The CDR3 has 18 residues. After removal of 0 bases from V and 9 bases from J, the junction contained 16 bases not matched to a gene. CDR1 is GEAIGNYY and CDR2 is EKD in the germline V gene. TCRdb ran CATT on the RT-PCR reads. Here the sample spans 3,000 to 4,000 delta-chain clones, less than 2% being singletons.

The genes are TRDV2 and TRDJ1, with 12 bases lining up with TRDD3. The material sequenced was gamma-delta T cells. This receptor was taken from a human donor. It is not recorded whose cells these are; they may come from a transplant donor. CDR3 DNA sequence: TGTGCCTGTGACACCGTCCAGGGCCTTTCTGGGGGATACGCCGAACTCATCTTT. It is translated as CACDTVQGLSGGYAELIF.